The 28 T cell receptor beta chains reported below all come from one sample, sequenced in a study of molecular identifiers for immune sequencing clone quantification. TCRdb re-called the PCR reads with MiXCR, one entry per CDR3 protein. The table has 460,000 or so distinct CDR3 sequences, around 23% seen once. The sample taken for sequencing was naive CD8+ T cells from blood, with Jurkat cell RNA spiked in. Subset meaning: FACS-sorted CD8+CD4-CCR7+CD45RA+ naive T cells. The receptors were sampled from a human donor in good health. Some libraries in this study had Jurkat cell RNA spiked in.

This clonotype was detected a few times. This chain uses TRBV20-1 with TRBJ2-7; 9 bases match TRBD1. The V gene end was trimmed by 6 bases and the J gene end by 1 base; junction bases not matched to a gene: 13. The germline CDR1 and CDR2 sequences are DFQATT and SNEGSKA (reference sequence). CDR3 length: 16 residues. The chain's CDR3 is CSAVWGQGEKSYEQYF. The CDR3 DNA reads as TGCAGTGCCGTTTGGGGACAGGGCGAAAAATCCTACGAGCAGTACTTC.

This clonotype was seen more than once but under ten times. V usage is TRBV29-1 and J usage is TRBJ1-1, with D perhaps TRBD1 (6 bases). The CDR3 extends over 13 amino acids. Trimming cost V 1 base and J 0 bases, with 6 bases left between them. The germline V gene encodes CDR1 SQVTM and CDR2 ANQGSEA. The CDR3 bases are TGCAGCGTTGAAGGACAGGTGAACACTGAAGCTTTCTTT. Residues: CSVEGQVNTEAFF.

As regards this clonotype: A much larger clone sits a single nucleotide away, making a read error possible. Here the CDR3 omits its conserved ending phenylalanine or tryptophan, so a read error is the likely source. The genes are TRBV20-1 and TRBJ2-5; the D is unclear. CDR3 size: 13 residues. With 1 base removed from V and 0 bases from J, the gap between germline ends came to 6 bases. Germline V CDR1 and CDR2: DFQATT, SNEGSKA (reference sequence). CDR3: CSARGTYQETQYS. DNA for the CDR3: TGCAGTGCTAGAGGGACCTACCAAGAGACCCAGTACTCC.

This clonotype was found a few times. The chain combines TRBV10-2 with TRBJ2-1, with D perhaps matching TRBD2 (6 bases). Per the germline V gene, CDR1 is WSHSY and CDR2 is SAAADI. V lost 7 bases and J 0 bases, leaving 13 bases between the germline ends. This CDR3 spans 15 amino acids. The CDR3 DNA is TGCGCCAGCACGGTTGGGGGGAGCTCCTACAATGAGCAGTTCTTC. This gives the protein CASTVGGSSYNEQFF.

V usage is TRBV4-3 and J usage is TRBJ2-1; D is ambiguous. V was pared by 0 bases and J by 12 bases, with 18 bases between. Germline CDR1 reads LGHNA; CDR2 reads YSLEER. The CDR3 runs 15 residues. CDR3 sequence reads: CASSQDRTTGFVQFF. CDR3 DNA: TGCGCCAGCAGCCAAGATAGGACCACGGGTTTTGTGCAGTTCTTC.

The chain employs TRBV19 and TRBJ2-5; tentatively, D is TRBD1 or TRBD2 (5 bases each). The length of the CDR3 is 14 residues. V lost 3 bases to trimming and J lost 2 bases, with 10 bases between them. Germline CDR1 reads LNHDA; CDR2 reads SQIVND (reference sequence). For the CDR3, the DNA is TGTGCCAGTAGTATGGGGGACGTACAAGAGACCCAGTACTTC. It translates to CASSMGDVQETQYF.

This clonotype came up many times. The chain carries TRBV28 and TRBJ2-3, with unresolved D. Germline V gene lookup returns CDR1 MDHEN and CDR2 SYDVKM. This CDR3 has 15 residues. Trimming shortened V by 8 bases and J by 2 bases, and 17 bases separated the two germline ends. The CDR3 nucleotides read TGTGCCAGCTGTGCCTTCTCCCTTTCCACAGATACGCAGTATTTT. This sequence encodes CASCAFSLSTDTQYF. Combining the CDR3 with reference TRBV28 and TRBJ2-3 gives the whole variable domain DVKVTQSSRYLVKRTGEKVFLECVQDMDHENMFWYRQDPGLGLRLIYFSYDVKMKEKGDIPEGYSVSREKKERFSLILESASTNQTSMYLCASCAFSLSTDTQYFGPGTRLTVL.

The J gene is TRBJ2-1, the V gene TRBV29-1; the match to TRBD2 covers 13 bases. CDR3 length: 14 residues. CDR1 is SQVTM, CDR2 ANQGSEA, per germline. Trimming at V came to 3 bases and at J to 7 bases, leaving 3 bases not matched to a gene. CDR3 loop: CSVDGTSGINEQFF. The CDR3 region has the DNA TGCAGCGTTGACGGGACTAGCGGGATTAATGAGCAGTTCTTC.

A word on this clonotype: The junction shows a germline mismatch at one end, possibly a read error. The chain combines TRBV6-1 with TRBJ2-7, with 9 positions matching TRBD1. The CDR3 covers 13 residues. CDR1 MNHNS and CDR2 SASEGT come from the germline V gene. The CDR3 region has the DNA TGTGCCATCAGTGAAGGGGGACAGGGCGAGCAGTACTTC. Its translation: CAISEGGQGEQYF.

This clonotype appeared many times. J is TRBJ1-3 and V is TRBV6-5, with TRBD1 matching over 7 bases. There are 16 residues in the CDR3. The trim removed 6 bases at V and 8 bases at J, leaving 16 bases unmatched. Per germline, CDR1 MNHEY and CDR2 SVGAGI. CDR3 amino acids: CASSARQGPTKDTIYF. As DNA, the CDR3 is TGTGCCAGCAGCGCTCGACAGGGACCTACCAAAGACACCATATATTTT.

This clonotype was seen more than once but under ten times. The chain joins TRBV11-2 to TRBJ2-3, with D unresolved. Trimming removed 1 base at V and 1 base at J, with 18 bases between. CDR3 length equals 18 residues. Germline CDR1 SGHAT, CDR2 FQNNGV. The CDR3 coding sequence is TGTGCCAGCAGCTTAGCCGTTTTCGCGGACGGAGGCACAGATACGCAGTATTTT. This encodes CASSLAVFADGGTDTQYF.

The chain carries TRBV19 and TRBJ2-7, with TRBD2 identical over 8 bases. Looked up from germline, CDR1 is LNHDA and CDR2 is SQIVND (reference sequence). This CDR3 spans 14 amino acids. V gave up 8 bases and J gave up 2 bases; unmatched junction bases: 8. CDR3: CASASGGVAYEQYF. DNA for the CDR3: TGTGCCAGTGCCTCCGGGGGGGTAGCCTACGAGCAGTACTTC.

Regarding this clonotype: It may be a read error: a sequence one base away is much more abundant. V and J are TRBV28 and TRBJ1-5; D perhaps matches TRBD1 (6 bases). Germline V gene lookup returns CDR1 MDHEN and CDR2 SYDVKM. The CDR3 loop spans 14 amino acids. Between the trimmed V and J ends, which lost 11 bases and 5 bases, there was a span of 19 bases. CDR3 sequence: CAGTPGQSDQPQHF. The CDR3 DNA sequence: TGTGCCGGCACCCCAGGACAGTCGGATCAGCCCCAGCATTTT.

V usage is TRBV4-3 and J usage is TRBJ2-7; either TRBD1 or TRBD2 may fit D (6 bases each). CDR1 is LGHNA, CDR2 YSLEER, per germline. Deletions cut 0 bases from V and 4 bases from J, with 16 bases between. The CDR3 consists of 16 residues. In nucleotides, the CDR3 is TGCGCCAGCAGCCAAGATCGAGGGGGGCGTCTATACGAGCAGTACTTC. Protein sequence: CASSQDRGGRLYEQYF.

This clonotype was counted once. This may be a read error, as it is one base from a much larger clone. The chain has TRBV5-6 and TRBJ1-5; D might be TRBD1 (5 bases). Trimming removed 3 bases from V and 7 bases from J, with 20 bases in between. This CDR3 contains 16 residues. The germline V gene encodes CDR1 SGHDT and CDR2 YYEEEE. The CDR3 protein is CASSSTLGPGGQPQHF. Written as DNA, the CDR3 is TGTGCCAGCAGCTCCACGCTCGGACCTGGGGGGCAGCCCCAGCATTTT. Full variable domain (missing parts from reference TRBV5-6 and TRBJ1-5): DAGVTQSPTHLIKTRGQQVTLRCSPKSGHDTVSWYQQALGQGPQFIFQYYEEEERQRGNFPDRFSGHQFPNYSSELNVNALLLGDSALYLCASSSTLGPGGQPQHFGDGTRLSIL.

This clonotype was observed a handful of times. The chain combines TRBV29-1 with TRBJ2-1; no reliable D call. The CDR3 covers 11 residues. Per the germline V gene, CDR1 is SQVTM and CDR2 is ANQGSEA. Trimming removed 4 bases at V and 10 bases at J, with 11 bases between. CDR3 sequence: CSVGTVGEQFF. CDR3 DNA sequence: TGCAGCGTTGGTACAGTAGGCGAGCAGTTCTTC.

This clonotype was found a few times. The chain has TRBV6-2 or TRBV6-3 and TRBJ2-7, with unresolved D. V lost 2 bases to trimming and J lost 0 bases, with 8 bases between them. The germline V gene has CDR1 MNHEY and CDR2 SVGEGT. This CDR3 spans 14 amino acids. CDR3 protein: CASSYRSGSYEQYF. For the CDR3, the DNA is TGTGCCAGCAGTTACCGGTCGGGCTCCTACGAGCAGTACTTC.

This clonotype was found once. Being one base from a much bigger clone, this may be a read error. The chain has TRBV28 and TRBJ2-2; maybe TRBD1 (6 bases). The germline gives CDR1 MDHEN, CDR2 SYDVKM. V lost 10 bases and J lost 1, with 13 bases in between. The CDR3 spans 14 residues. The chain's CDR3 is CANITGMNTGELFF. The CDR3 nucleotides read TGTGCCAACATAACAGGGATGAACACCGGGGAGCTGTTTTTT.

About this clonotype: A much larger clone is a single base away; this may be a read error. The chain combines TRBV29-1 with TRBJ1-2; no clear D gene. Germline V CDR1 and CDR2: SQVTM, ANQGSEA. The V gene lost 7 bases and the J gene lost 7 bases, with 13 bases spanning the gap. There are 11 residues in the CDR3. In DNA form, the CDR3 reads TGCAGCGGCGCTGACTATTGTGGCTACACCTTC. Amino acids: CSGADYCGYTF.

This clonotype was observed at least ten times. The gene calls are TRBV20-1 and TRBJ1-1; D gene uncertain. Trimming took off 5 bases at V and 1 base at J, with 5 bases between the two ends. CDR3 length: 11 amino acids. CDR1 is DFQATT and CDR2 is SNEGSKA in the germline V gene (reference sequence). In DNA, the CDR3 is TGCAGTGCTCTAGAGAACACTGAAGCTTTCTTT. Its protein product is CSALENTEAFF.

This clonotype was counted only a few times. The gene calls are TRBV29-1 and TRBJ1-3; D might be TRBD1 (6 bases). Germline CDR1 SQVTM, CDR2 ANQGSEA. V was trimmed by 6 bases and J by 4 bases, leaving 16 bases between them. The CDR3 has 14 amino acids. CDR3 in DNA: TGCAGCGTAACGGGGGGCCCGCGAGGAAACACCATATATTTT. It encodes CSVTGGPRGNTIYF.

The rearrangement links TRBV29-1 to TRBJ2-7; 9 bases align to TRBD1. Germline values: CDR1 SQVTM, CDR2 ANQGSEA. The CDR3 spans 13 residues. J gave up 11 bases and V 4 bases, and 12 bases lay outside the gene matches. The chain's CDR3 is CSVGRLGQGEKYF. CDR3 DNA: TGCAGCGTTGGACGATTGGGACAGGGTGAGAAGTACTTC.

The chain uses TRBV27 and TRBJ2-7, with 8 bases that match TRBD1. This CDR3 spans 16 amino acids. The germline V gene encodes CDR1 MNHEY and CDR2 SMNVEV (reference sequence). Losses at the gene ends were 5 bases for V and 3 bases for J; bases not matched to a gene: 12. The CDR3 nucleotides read TGTGCCAGCAGTCCCATTACGGGACAGGCCATCTACGAGCAGTACTTC. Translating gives CASSPITGQAIYEQYF.

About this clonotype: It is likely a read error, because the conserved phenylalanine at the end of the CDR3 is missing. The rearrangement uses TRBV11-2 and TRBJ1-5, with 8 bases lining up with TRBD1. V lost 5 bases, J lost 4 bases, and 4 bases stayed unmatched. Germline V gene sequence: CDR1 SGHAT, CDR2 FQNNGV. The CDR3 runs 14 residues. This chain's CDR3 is CASSRTGYNQPQHL. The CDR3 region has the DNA TGTGCCAGCAGCCGGACAGGGTATAATCAGCCCCAGCATCTT.

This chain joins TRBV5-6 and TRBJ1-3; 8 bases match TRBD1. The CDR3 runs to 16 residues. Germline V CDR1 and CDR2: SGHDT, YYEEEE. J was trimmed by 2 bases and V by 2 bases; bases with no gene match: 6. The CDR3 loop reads CASSFYGTGPGNTIYF. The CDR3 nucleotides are TGTGCCAGCAGCTTCTACGGGACAGGACCTGGAAACACCATATATTTT.

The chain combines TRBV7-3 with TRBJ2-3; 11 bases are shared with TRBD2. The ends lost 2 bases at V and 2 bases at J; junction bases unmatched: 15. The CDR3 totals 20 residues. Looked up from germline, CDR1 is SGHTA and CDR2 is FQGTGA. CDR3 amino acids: CASSLVSGTSGEYDTDTQYF. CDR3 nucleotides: TGTGCCAGCAGCTTAGTGTCGGGGACTAGCGGTGAATATGACACAGATACGCAGTATTTT. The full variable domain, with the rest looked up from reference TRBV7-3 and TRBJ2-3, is GAGVSQTPSNKVTEKGKYVELRCDPISGHTALYWYRQSLGQGPEFLIYFQGTGAADDSGLPNDRFFAVRPEGSVSTLKIQRTERGDSAVYLCASSLVSGTSGEYDTDTQYFGPGTRLTVL.

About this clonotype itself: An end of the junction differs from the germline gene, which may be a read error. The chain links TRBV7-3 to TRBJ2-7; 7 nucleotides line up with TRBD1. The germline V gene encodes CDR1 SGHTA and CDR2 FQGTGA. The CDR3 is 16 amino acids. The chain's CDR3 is CASSPPGDSRTYAQYF. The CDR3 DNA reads TGTGCCAGCAGCCCCCCCGGGGACAGCAGAACCTACGCGCAGTACTTC.

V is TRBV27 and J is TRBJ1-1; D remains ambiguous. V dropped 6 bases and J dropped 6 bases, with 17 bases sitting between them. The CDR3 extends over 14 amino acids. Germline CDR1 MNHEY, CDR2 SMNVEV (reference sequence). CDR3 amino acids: CASSPWVTGAEAFF. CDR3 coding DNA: TGTGCCAGCAGCCCGTGGGTGACGGGCGCTGAAGCTTTCTTT.